This T cell receptor (beta chain) was identified during a study of T cell repertoires in cytomegalovirus infection. Overall study: Indications of both CMV infection and matching HLA type were provided by public TCR beta signatures.

Study-wide findings and caveats: The ex vivo response was dominated by HLA-C-restricted CMV-specific TCR beta clonotypes.

The ends were cut back, 6 bases at V and 0 bases at J, with 12 bases in the middle. CDR1 is SGHTA, CDR2 FQGNSA, per germline. CDR3 size: 14 residues. A few counts support this clonotype. Antigen specificity is unknown. TCRdb recomputed calls from the reads with MiXCR, one row per CDR3 protein. Of approximately 170,000 distinct CDR3 sequences in the sample, roughly 17% were seen once. The sequenced sample consisted of CD8+ T cells from PBMCs. The receptor was isolated from a human donor in good health (CMV status not recorded). Some clones in this sample may be carry-over from other donors' samples. V gene TRBV7-2 combines with J gene TRBJ2-7; a possible D gene is TRBD2 (6 bases). Written as DNA, the CDR3 is TGTGCCAGCAGGAGTGGGGGGAGCTCCTACGAGCAGTACTTC. It codes for CASRSGGSSYEQYF.